The 6 T cell receptor beta chains given below trace back to one sample, sequenced in a study of monozygotic twins with cystic fibrosis. TCRdb's copy holds only in-frame clones and misses some; the assay was immunoSEQ multiplex PCR. The table records approximately 14,000 clones, more than 80% of them present only once. Sequenced input: blood. Receptors originate from a boy aged 10-17 years with cystic fibrosis.

The CDR3 coding sequence is TGTGCCATCAGTTCCCAGGGGGTCGGCACAGATACGCAGTATTTT. Amino acid sequence: CAISSQGVGTDTQYF. The V and J genes are TRBV10-3 and TRBJ2-3, with TRBD1 matching over 7 bases. The CDR3 is made up of 15 amino acids. Per the germline V gene, CDR1 is ENHRY and CDR2 is SYGVKD. With V trimmed by 5 bases and J by 1 base, 6 bases remained unmatched.

The rearrangement links TRBV9 to TRBJ2-3; the D gene is possibly TRBD1 (5 bases). The CDR3 loop spans 17 amino acids. Germline assignment: CDR1 SGDLS and CDR2 YYNGEE. The V gene lost 3 bases and the J gene lost 2 bases, with 19 bases spanning the gap. CDR3 loop: CASSDHRSRPPTDTQYF. CDR3 DNA: TGTGCCAGCAGCGATCACAGGAGTCGGCCCCCCACAGATACGCAGTATTTT. The whole variable domain, filled in from reference TRBV9 and TRBJ2-3, reads DSGVTQTPKHLITATGQRVTLRCSPRSGDLSVYWYQQSLDQGLQFLIQYYNGEERAKGNILERFSAQQFPDLHSELNLSSLELGDSALYFCASSDHRSRPPTDTQYFGPGTRLTVL.

The chain couples TRBV27 to TRBJ1-6; D uncertain. V dropped 8 bases and J dropped 6 bases, with 14 bases sitting between them. The germline V gene has CDR1 MNHEY and CDR2 SMNVEV (reference sequence). The CDR3 sequence is 14 residues long. CDR3 protein: CASRGGVANSPLHF. As DNA, the CDR3 is TGTGCCAGCCGGGGAGGAGTGGCTAATTCACCCCTCCACTTT.

This clone was counted once. This chain links TRBV7-9 with TRBJ2-7; 11 bases align to TRBD2. The CDR3 runs to 13 residues. Germline values: CDR1 SEHNR, CDR2 FQNEAQ (reference sequence). V was pared by 4 bases and J by 6 bases, with 2 bases of the junction left unmatched. As DNA, the CDR3 is TGTGCCAGCAGCTCAGGACTAGCGGGCGAGCAGTACTTC. It yields the protein CASSSGLAGEQYF.

The V and J genes are TRBV6-5 and TRBJ2-4, with 10 nucleotides matching TRBD1. This CDR3 region has 15 residues. The ends lost 6 bases at V and 4 bases at J; junction bases unmatched: 6. Germline CDR1 reads MNHEY; CDR2 reads SVGAGI. CDR3 in DNA: TGTGCCAGCAGCTCCCCGGGACAGGGGAAAAACATTCAGTACTTC. This translates into CASSSPGQGKNIQYF.

This rearrangement joins TRBV6-4 to TRBJ2-1; 9 nucleotides line up with TRBD2. V shed 6 bases and J 9 bases; nucleotides not matched to a gene: 12. The CDR3 consists of 15 residues. The germline gives CDR1 MRHNA, CDR2 SNTAGT. CDR3 region: CASSEREAASGEQFF. For the CDR3, the DNA is TGTGCCAGCAGCGAGCGGGAGGCCGCGAGTGGTGAGCAGTTCTTC.